Below, 2 T cell receptor beta chains from the same sample are listed, as sequenced in a study of monozygotic twins with inflammatory bowel disease (dated by TCRdb to about 2019). The library came from 5' RACE. Sequencer: Illumina HiSeq 2500. TCRdb reprocessed the reads, so every CDR3 protein sequence counts as one entry and DNA is not shown. The table kept for this sample lists fewer than 350,000 distinct CDR3 sequences. Jointly, the top ten make up around 2% of the sample. Sequencing input: blood. The receptors come from a human donor with ulcerative colitis or Crohn's disease, or a healthy co-twin of an affected twin (not recorded which).

The chain combines TRBV12-3 or TRBV12-4 with TRBJ1-1. This CDR3 has 13 residues. The CDR3 sequence is CASSLQTYGEAFF.

The chain is built from TRBV5-5 and TRBJ2-2. Germline CDR1 is SGHKS and CDR2 is YYEKEE (reference sequence). The CDR3 consists of 11 residues. CDR3 loop: CASRYTGELFF.